One and the same sample provided the 30 T cell receptor beta chains below, sequenced in a study of CD8 T cells in Susac syndrome. The RNA input was about 0.5 to 1 ug, and it was reverse transcribed with random hexamers. TCRdb passed the immunoSEQ multiplex PCR reads through MiXCR, listing each CDR3 protein once. Of roughly 110,000 distinct CDR3 sequences listed, roughly 94% are singletons. Sequencing was done on a sample of CD8+ T cells from PBMCs. The source is a human donor with Susac syndrome.

The rearrangement links TRBV29-1 to TRBJ2-2; D unclear. The V gene's germline CDR1 is SQVTM and CDR2 ANQGSEA. The V and J ends lost 4 bases and 2 bases respectively, with 8 bases between them. The CDR3 covers 13 residues. CDR3 loop: CSVGVSNTGELFF. CDR3 sequence (DNA): TGCAGCGTTGGAGTCAGTAACACCGGGGAGCTGTTTTTT.

As concerns this clonotype: One junction end does not reproduce the germline sequence, and a read error may be involved. The chain is built from TRBV14 and TRBJ1-2; 7 bases match TRBD1. Germline CDR1 and CDR2: SGHDN and FVKESK. This CDR3 is built from 16 residues. This CDR3 reads CASSRTGAVGTLVDAF. As DNA, the CDR3 is TGTGCCAGCAGCCGAACAGGGGCGGTAGGGACTTTGGTCGACGCCTTC.

The V call is TRBV27, the J call TRBJ1-2; no clear D. Germline lookup yields CDR1 MNHEY and CDR2 SMNVEV (reference sequence). V gave up 6 bases and J gave up 3 bases, with 11 bases separating them. The CDR3 spans 13 residues. The CDR3 DNA reads TGTGCCAGCAGCGGAGGGCAGGACTATGGCTACACCTTC. It is translated as CASSGGQDYGYTF.

The chain employs TRBV9 and TRBJ1-2, with 8 bases matching TRBD1. The CDR3 covers 14 residues. From germline, CDR1 is SGDLS and CDR2 YYNGEE. The J segment lost 8 bases and the V segment lost 3 bases, leaving 9 bases of the junction unmatched. The CDR3: CASSASGQGGGYTF. The CDR3 DNA is TGTGCCAGCAGCGCCTCCGGACAGGGAGGAGGCTACACCTTC. Full variable domain (outside the CDR3, taken from reference TRBV9 and TRBJ1-2): DSGVTQTPKHLITATGQRVTLRCSPRSGDLSVYWYQQSLDQGLQFLIQYYNGEERAKGNILERFSAQQFPDLHSELNLSSLELGDSALYFCASSASGQGGGYTFGSGTRLTVV.

The chain has TRBV5-1 and TRBJ1-2; no clear D. Germline values: CDR1 SGHRS, CDR2 YFSETQ. The length of the CDR3 is 14 residues. V gave up 7 bases and J gave up 1 base, with 14 bases separating them. Written as DNA, the CDR3 is TGCGCCAGCTACCCCTCCCAAAGTAACTATGGCTACACCTTC. As protein: CASYPSQSNYGYTF.

The chain employs TRBV12-3 or TRBV12-4 and TRBJ2-5; possible D gene TRBD2, 7 bases. The CDR3 is made up of 16 amino acids. The V gene lost 3 bases and the J gene lost 5 bases, with 19 bases spanning the gap. The CDR3 DNA sequence: TGTGCCAGCAGTTTTGGGGGGGCCCCTTCGAGGGAGACCCAGTACTTC. Residues: CASSFGGAPSRETQYF.

DNA of the CDR3: TGCAGCGTTGAAAGGTTTGACAGAATCACCGGGGAGCTGTTTTTT. It codes for CSVERFDRITGELFF. This sequence joins TRBV29-1 and TRBJ2-2, with TRBD1 as a possible D gene (5 bases). There are 15 residues in the CDR3. Germline CDR1 SQVTM, CDR2 ANQGSEA. Trimming left V 2 bases short and J 4 bases short, with 14 bases between.

Concerning this clonotype itself: The germline gene is not matched at one end of the junction; a read error may be the cause. The chain recombines TRBV27 with TRBJ1-6; D gene ambiguous. CDR3 size: 17 residues. Germline V lookup: CDR1 MNHEY, CDR2 SMNVEV (reference sequence). The CDR3 nucleotides read TGTGCCAGCAGTTTCACGGTGCCCCAGGCGGATAACTCACCCCTCCACTTT. Protein: CASSFTVPQADNSPLHF.

This chain connects TRBV27 to TRBJ2-7; D remains ambiguous. Germline values: CDR1 MNHEY, CDR2 SMNVEV (reference sequence). The CDR3 loop spans 14 amino acids. With 0 bases removed from V and 3 bases from J, the gap between germline ends came to 9 bases. The CDR3 DNA reads as TGTGCCAGCAGTTTATCTACAGTTTTCTACGAGCAGTACTTC. This encodes CASSLSTVFYEQYF.

J is TRBJ2-5 and V is TRBV2; D may be TRBD1 (5 bases). V was trimmed by 8 bases and J by 3 bases, leaving 13 bases between them. The CDR3 length is 13 residues. Germline V lookup: CDR1 SNHLY, CDR2 FYNNEI. DNA of the CDR3: TGTGCCAGCCACAGGTTGGGTGAAGAGACCCAGTACTTC. Residues: CASHRLGEETQYF.

CDR3: CASSEARREQFF. The CDR3 region has the DNA TGTGCCAGCAGTGAAGCGAGAAGAGAGCAGTTCTTC. This chain uses TRBV2 with TRBJ2-1; D gene ambiguous. CDR1 is SNHLY and CDR2 is FYNNEI in the germline V gene. Trimming removed 0 bases at V and 10 bases at J, with 7 bases between. This CDR3 has 12 residues.

This chain connects TRBV4-2 to TRBJ2-2; the match to TRBD2 covers 10 bases. V was pared by 5 bases and J by 4 bases, with 7 bases of the junction left unmatched. The CDR3 is 16 amino acids. Per germline, CDR1 LGHNA and CDR2 YNFKEQ. CDR3 nucleotides: TGTGCCAGCAGCGAACGTAGCGGGGGGCGCACCGGGGAGCTGTTTTTT. Translation gives CASSERSGGRTGELFF.

CDR3 DNA sequence: TGTGCCACCAGCAGGGACTTAATCACCGGGGAGCTGTTTTTT. Residues: CATSRDLITGELFF. This chain joins TRBV15 and TRBJ2-2, with D possibly matching TRBD2 (5 bases). V gave up 3 bases and J gave up 4 bases, with 9 bases separating them. Germline loops: CDR1 LNHNV, CDR2 YYDKDF (reference sequence). The CDR3 is made up of 14 amino acids.

The genes are TRBV11-2 and TRBJ2-7; no definite D call. V dropped 5 bases and J dropped 6 bases, with 8 bases sitting between them. There are 11 residues in the CDR3. The germline V gene has CDR1 SGHAT and CDR2 FQNNGV. The CDR3 DNA sequence: TGTGCCAGCAGCCCTGGGCCCGAGCAGTACTTC. Protein product: CASSPGPEQYF.

The CDR3 bases are TGCAGCGTTGAACCACAGGGGATGGACTATGGCTACACCTTC. The encoded protein is CSVEPQGMDYGYTF. The genes are TRBV29-1 and TRBJ1-2; the match to TRBD1 covers 7 bases. The germline CDR1 and CDR2 sequences are SQVTM and ANQGSEA. The length of the CDR3 is 14 residues. The V segment lost 2 bases and the J segment 3 bases; nucleotides outside the gene matches: 6.

This chain links TRBV11-2 with TRBJ2-3; 7 positions agree with TRBD1. This CDR3 contains 16 residues. Germline-derived CDR1 and CDR2 are SGHAT and FQNNGV. V dropped 5 bases and J dropped 9; count of bases not matched to a gene: 17. For the CDR3, the DNA is TGTGCCAGCAGCCCCTCCCGGGACAGTCCCAGGGGGACGCAGTATTTT. The encoded protein is CASSPSRDSPRGTQYF.

CDR3 coding DNA: TGTGCCAGCAGCCAAGGATGGCTAGCGGAGTCGGTATCCTACAATGAGCAGTTCTTC. This encodes CASSQGWLAESVSYNEQFF. The rearrangement joins TRBV14 to TRBJ2-1, with 7 nucleotides matching TRBD2. With 1 base clipped from V and 1 base from J, the junction kept 13 bases outside the gene matches. Germline CDR1 SGHDN, CDR2 FVKESK. This CDR3 is built from 19 residues.

V gene TRBV7-9 combines with J gene TRBJ2-1, with unresolved D. Between the trimmed V and J ends, which lost 5 bases and 8 bases, there was a span of 13 bases. The CDR3 contains 13 residues. The germline gives CDR1 SEHNR, CDR2 FQNEAQ (reference sequence). This chain's CDR3 is CASSALGWHEQFF. The CDR3, as DNA: TGTGCCAGCAGCGCCCTAGGGTGGCATGAGCAGTTCTTC.

J is TRBJ1-1 and V is TRBV6-6; D may be TRBD1 (6 bases). CDR1 and CDR2 (germline): MNHNY, SVGAGI (reference sequence). With 10 bases removed from V and 2 bases from J, the gap between germline ends came to 17 bases. The CDR3 totals 14 residues. The CDR3 nucleotides are TGTGCCACATCTGAGGGACATCTTAACACTGAAGCTTTCTTT. Its translation is CATSEGHLNTEAFF.

This clonotype showed up just a few times. The chain links TRBV6-6 to TRBJ2-7; D is possibly TRBD2 (5 bases). Trimming cost V 8 bases and J 3 bases, with 14 bases left between them. The CDR3 consists of 13 residues. Per the germline V gene, CDR1 is MNHNY and CDR2 is SVGAGI (reference sequence). The CDR3 bases are TGTGCCAGCTCCCCATCGGGGAACTACGAGCAGTACTTC. Its protein is CASSPSGNYEQYF.

The V and J genes are TRBV12-3 or TRBV12-4 and TRBJ2-5; D is uncertain. There are 11 residues in the CDR3. Trimming left V 2 bases short and J 4 bases short, with 2 bases between. The CDR3 DNA reads as TGTGCCAGCAGTTTATTAGAGACCCAGTACTTC. The encoded protein is CASSLLETQYF.

The chain employs TRBV12-3 or TRBV12-4 and TRBJ1-2; D is possibly TRBD1 (5 bases). The CDR3 covers 13 residues. The ends were cut back, 4 bases at V and 4 bases at J, with 10 bases in the middle. The CDR3: CASSSGIAYGYTF. The CDR3 DNA reads TGTGCCAGCAGTTCAGGGATCGCCTATGGCTACACCTTC.

The gene calls are TRBV7-3 and TRBJ1-5; D is unclear. V gave up 5 bases and J gave up 0 bases, with 14 bases separating them. There are 16 residues in the CDR3. The germline gives CDR1 SGHTA, CDR2 FQGTGA. CDR3 in DNA: TGTGCCAGCAGCCTCGAGAAGAGTCTTAGCAATCAGCCCCAGCATTTT. This translates into CASSLEKSLSNQPQHF.

The chain links TRBV12-3 or TRBV12-4 to TRBJ2-5, with D uncertain. V lost 3 bases to trimming and J lost 4 bases, with 6 bases between them. This CDR3 has 12 residues. This CDR3 reads CASSFNGETQYF. For the CDR3, the DNA is TGTGCCAGCAGTTTTAACGGAGAGACCCAGTACTTC.

The chain uses TRBV7-9 and TRBJ1-2; D call uncertain. V was clipped by 5 bases and J by 6 bases, with 13 bases between them. There are 13 residues in the CDR3. CDR1 and CDR2 from the germline V gene are SEHNR and FQNEAQ (reference sequence). The CDR3 DNA is TGTGCCAGCAGCCCCCCGGTGAGCGATGGCTACACCTTC. It encodes CASSPPVSDGYTF.

This chain connects TRBV7-9 to TRBJ2-1; D is unclear. The V and J ends lost 5 bases and 10 bases respectively, with 12 bases between them. There are 12 residues in the CDR3. Germline CDR1 is SEHNR and CDR2 is FQNEAQ (reference sequence). CDR3 coding DNA: TGTGCCAGCAGCCCCGTTCCGAGGGAGCAGTTCTTC. It specifies CASSPVPREQFF.

The J gene is TRBJ1-2, the V gene TRBV12-3 or TRBV12-4; possible D gene TRBD1, 5 bases. Trimming pared 3 bases from V and 2 bases from J, leaving 7 bases between. The CDR3 contains 13 residues. This chain's CDR3 is CASSLTVNYGYTF. The CDR3 DNA is TGTGCCAGCAGTTTGACAGTCAACTATGGCTACACCTTC.

This chain uses TRBV27 with TRBJ1-5; no clear D. Trimming removed 3 bases from V and 3 bases from J, with 6 bases in between. CDR1 is MNHEY, CDR2 SMNVEV, per germline (reference sequence). The CDR3 extends over 13 amino acids. CDR3 coding DNA: TGTGCCAGCAGTTTCCAGATCAATCAGCCCCAGCATTTT. This gives the protein CASSFQINQPQHF.

The count of this clonotype is one. This rearrangement joins TRBV5-6 to TRBJ2-7; perhaps TRBD2 as D (6 bases). Germline V CDR1 and CDR2: SGHDT, YYEEEE. The CDR3 length is 14 residues. The V end lost 0 bases, the J end lost 3 bases, and 10 bases lay between the germline ends. CDR3 coding DNA: TGTGCCAGCAGCTTGGGGGACTCACGCTACGAGCAGTACTTC. This codes for CASSLGDSRYEQYF.

This clonotype was seen a handful of times. The chain uses TRBV13 and TRBJ1-5; maybe TRBD1 (5 bases). Germline V gene lookup returns CDR1 PRHDT and CDR2 FYEKMQ (reference sequence). V was clipped by 3 bases and J by 6 bases, with 12 bases between them. This CDR3 has 14 amino acids. The CDR3 region has the DNA TGTGCCAGCAGCTTGAGGGGAGGATCTCAGCCCCAGCATTTT. Translation: CASSLRGGSQPQHF.